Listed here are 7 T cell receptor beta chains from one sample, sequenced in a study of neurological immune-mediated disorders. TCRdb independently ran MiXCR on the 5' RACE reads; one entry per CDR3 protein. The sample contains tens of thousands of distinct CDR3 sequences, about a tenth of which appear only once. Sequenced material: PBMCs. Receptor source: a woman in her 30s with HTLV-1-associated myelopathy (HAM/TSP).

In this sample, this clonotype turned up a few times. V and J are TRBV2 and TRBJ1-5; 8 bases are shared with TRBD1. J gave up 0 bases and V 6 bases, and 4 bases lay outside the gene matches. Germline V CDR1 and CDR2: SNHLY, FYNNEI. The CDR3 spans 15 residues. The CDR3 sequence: CASRGTGYSNQPQHF. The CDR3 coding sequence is TGTGCCAGCAGGGGGACAGGATATAGCAATCAGCCCCAGCATTTT.

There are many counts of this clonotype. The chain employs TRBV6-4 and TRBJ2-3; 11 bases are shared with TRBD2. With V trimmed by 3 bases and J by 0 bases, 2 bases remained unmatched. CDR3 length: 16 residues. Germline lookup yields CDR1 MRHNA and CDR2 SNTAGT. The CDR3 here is CASSELAGDSTDTQYF. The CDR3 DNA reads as TGTGCCAGCAGTGAACTAGCGGGGGATAGCACAGATACGCAGTATTTT.

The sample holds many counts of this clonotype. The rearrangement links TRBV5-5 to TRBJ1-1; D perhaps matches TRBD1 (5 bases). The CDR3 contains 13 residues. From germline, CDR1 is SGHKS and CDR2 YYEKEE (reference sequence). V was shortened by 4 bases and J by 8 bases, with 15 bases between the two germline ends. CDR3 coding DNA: TGTGCCAGCAGCCGAATGGAGCGGGGGGAAGCTTTCTTT. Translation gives CASSRMERGEAFF.

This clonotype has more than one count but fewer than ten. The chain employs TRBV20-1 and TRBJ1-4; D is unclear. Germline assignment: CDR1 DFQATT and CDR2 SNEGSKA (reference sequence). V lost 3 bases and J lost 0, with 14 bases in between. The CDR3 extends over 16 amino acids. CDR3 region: CSARSLGSPTNEKLFF. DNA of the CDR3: TGCAGTGCTAGGAGCTTAGGATCCCCAACTAATGAAAAACTGTTTTTT.

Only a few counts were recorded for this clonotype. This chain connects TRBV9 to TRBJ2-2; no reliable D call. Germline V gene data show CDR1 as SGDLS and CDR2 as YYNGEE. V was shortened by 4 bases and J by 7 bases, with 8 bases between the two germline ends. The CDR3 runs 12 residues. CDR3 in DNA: TGTGCCAGCAGCCGGGTGGTCGGGGAGCTGTTTTTT. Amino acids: CASSRVVGELFF. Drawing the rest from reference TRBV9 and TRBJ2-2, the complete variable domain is DSGVTQTPKHLITATGQRVTLRCSPRSGDLSVYWYQQSLDQGLQFLIQYYNGEERAKGNILERFSAQQFPDLHSELNLSSLELGDSALYFCASSRVVGELFFGEGSRLTVL.

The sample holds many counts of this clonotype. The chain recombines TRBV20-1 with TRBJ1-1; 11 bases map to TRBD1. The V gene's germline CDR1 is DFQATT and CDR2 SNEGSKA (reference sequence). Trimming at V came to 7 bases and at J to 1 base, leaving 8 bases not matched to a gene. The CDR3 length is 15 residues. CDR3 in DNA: TGCAGTGGAATTGGACAGGGGGCTGGGAACACTGAAGCTTTCTTT. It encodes CSGIGQGAGNTEAFF.

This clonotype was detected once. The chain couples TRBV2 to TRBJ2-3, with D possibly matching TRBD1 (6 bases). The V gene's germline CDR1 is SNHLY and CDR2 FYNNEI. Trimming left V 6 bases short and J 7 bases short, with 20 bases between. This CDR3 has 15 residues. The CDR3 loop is CASRGDEGVVYTQYF. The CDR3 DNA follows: TGTGCCAGCAGGGGGGACGAGGGGGTGGTATATACGCAGTATTTT.